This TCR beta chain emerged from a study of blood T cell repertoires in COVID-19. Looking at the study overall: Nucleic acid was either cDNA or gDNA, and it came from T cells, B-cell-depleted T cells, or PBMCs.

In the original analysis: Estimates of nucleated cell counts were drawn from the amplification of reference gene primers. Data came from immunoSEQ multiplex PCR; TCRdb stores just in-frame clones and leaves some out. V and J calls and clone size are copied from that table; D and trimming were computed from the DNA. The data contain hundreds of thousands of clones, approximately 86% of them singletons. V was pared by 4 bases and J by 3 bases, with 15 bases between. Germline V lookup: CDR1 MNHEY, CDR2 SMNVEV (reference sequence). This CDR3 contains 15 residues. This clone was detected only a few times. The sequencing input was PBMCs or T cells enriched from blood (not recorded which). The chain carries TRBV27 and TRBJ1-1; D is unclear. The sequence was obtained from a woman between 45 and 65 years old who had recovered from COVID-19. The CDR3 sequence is CASSSAGNADTEAFF. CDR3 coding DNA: TGTGCCAGCAGTTCCGCCGGGAATGCAGACACTGAAGCTTTCTTT.